Reported below is one T cell receptor (beta chain). Its antigen remains unidentified. Base qualities were left out, and no much larger clone turns up one base away. This entry belongs to a study of blood T cell repertoires in COVID-19 (dated by TCRdb to about 2020). Study-level background: The collaborator samples originated in the United States, Italy and Spain and spanned the acute and convalescent phases of COVID-19. The material from the prospective study consisted of cDNA or gDNA derived from T cells, B-cell-depleted T cells, or PBMCs. The repertoires were made available in a free public database intended to serve as a resource for research on the immune response to SARS-CoV-2. HLA class I and class II types, where available, came from metadata supplied by the sample provider rather than from assay-based typing. The samples were drawn from the first 160 participants of the ongoing ImmuneRACE study and from 1,254 subjects provided by 6 global collaborators. Nearly every sample came with metadata listing a de-identified subject ID, COVID-19 status, age in years and sex. The dataset comprised deeply sampled blood TCRbeta repertoires from subjects exposed to, actively infected with, or recovered from COVID-19. The study at large found these results: How much clinical and demographic metadata was included differed by source and by participant, and the metadata was provided uncurated.

TCRbeta CDR3 regions were amplified from genomic DNA by means of the immunoSEQ Assay, a bias-controlled multiplex PCR. The study's processing was this. Nucleated cell counts per sample were estimated from amplification of reference gene primers within the assay. Sequence reads were collapsed and filtered to measure the absolute abundance of every unique TCRbeta CDR3 rearrangement. Productive Simpson clonality was computed per sample as the square root of Simpson's diversity index over productive rearrangements. TCRdb retrieved this table from immuneACCESS and kept in-frame rearrangements only. Not all clones are present; in checked studies, unresolved V genes account for under half, and no reason is known for the remainder. From that table come the V and J calls and clone size; the DNA was used to work out D and trimming. The sample data list around 400,000 clones, and roughly 91% of these were observed just once. 1.7% of the sample is held by the ten biggest clonotypes.

The CDR3 runs 14 residues from the cysteine to the phenylalanine. The read is trimmed to its CDR3 DNA, 42 bases read in frame from base 1. Via the germline V gene (reference sequence), CDR1 is SGHNT and CDR2 YYREEE. V is trimmed back by 5 bases and J by 1 base, and the junction contains 5 bases that no gene match accounts for. Participants in the prospective study were enrolled through a virtual design, were aged roughly 18 to 100 years, and lived in fewer than 30 United States geographic areas. To assign participants to cohorts, the prospective study relied on clinical history that participants themselves reported in a screening survey and a study questionnaire. Recovered participants in ImmuneRACE Cohort 3 were defined by two consecutive negative NP/OP PCR tests, clearance by a healthcare professional, or resolution of symptoms. In the prospective study, mobile phlebotomists collected whole blood, serum and a nasopharyngeal or oropharyngeal swab from each participant. Over an approximately two-month period, participants in the prospective study had the option of providing additional blood draws and questionnaires. Blood samples from the prospective study were shipped frozen or at room temperature prior to DNA extraction.

This chain joins TRBV5-4 to TRBJ1-1; a stretch of 7 junction bases matches TRBD1. Material: PBMCs or T cells enriched from blood (not recorded which). The origin of this receptor is a woman aged 25 to 45 who had recovered from COVID-19. For the CDR3, the sequence is CASSWDSTNTEAFF. The bases are TGTGCCAGCAGTTGGGACAGTACGAACACTGAAGCTTTCTTT.